This section outlines one T cell receptor beta chain sequence together with its context. With V trimmed by 1 base and J by 4 bases, 4 bases remained unmatched. Germline assignment: CDR1 LGHDT and CDR2 YNNKEL (reference sequence). This CDR3 spans 15 amino acids. These data are taken from a study of blood T cells in healthy people across ages. Primers used in a second PCR of about 7 to 12 cycles were a sample-barcoded 5' primer and a J-beta primer mix. TCRdb analysed the 5' RACE reads with MiXCR anew, one entry per CDR3 protein. Among about 1 million distinct CDR3 sequences, under 55% were seen once, and the ten largest hold about 20%.

This chain links TRBV3-1 with TRBJ2-3; TRBD2 matches 8 bases. What was sequenced was blood. The TCR comes from a woman in her fifties or sixties in good health. In DNA form, the CDR3 reads TGTGCCAGCAGCCAAGGAGCGGGAGAGGCAGATACGCAGTATTTT. This translates into CASSQGAGEADTQYF.